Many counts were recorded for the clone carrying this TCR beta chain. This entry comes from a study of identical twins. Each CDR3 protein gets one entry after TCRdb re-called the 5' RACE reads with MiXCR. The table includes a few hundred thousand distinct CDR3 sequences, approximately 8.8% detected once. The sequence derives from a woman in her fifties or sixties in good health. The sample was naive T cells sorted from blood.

Here the CDR3 DNA reads TGCAGTGGATGGGGGGCGCTGAACACTGAAGCTTTCTTT. It translates to CSGWGALNTEAFF. The chain joins TRBV20-1 to TRBJ1-1; D may be TRBD1 (6 bases). Germline V gives CDR1 DFQATT, CDR2 SNEGSKA (reference sequence). Trimming stripped 7 bases from V and 0 bases from J, with 12 bases between. The CDR3 has 13 amino acids.